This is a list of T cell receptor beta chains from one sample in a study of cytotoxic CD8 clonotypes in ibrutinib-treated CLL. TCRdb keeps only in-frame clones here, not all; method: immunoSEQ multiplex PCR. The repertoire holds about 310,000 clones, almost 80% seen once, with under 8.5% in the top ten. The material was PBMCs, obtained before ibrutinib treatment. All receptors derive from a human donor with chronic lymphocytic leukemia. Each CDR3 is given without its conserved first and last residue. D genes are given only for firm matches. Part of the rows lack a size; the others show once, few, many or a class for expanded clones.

ASSLRAIGGEQY | - | TRBJ2-7 | - | TRBV7-8
ASISDGGLYYGYT | few | TRBJ1-2 | - | TRBV6-1
ASSQVGRGPQPQH | - | TRBJ1-5 | - | TRBV4-1
ARTRAFNEKLF | - | TRBJ1-4 | - | TRBV11-2
AWTPRWVRVDGYT | - | TRBJ1-2 | - | TRBV30
ASTDRENEKLF | few | TRBJ1-4 | - | TRBV27
ASTPGPSSQGYT | - | TRBJ1-2 | - | TRBV27
ASSPTRGLTEAF | once | TRBJ1-1 | TRBD1 | TRBV5-1
ASSSDRANTEAF | - | TRBJ1-1 | TRBD1 | TRBV5-4
ASSSPRGSMNTEAF | few | TRBJ1-1 | - | TRBV28
ASSRTGSSYEQY | - | TRBJ2-7 | - | TRBV5-1
ASSPPGEGIETQY | - | TRBJ2-5 | - | TRBV18
ASSAPGARDEQY | once | TRBJ2-7 | - | TRBV6-5
ASSRASDFQETQY | - | TRBJ2-5 | - | TRBV27
ASRRQGALGYT | few | TRBJ1-2 | TRBD1 | TRBV6-1
ASSEWEGAYEQY | - | TRBJ2-7 | - | TRBV6-1
ASSLTASSTEAF | - | TRBJ1-1 | - | TRBV4-3
ASSYSFRGYEQY | - | TRBJ2-7 | - | TRBV6-5
ASSLLKLGDRQRDQPQH | few | TRBJ1-5 | TRBD1 | TRBV7-8
ASSVGLAGDYEQY | - | TRBJ2-7 | TRBD2 | TRBV9
ASSVRGLPTDTQY | - | TRBJ2-3 | - | TRBV9
SAGSSYEQY | once | TRBJ2-7 | - | TRBV20-1
ASSLDRDTLH | - | TRBJ1-6 | - | TRBV5-1
SVKTGGNTEAF | - | TRBJ1-1 | - | TRBV29-1
SVVSPNTGELF | - | TRBJ2-2 | - | TRBV29-1
ASSHLNQPQH | - | TRBJ1-5 | - | TRBV4-1
ASSFDRGLRAF | - | TRBJ1-1 | - | TRBV5-5
ASSYSGLRGHYEQY | - | TRBJ2-7 | - | TRBV6-5
ASSYSRRSSYEQY | - | TRBJ2-7 | - | TRBV6-6
AGRRDRGYTGELF | few | TRBJ2-2 | - | TRBV6-5
ASSGAGQETQY | - | TRBJ2-5 | - | TRBV18
AWSVHGGHTEAF | - | TRBJ1-1 | - | TRBV30
ASSLVAGEADTQY | - | TRBJ2-3 | TRBD2 | TRBV7-2
ASSPGQGNYEQY | - | TRBJ2-7 | TRBD1 | TRBV19
ASSPRGGSGASGYEQY | - | TRBJ2-7 | TRBD2 | TRBV11-2
SVEGTDTQY | - | TRBJ2-3 | - | TRBV20-1
ATSRGGTSYEQY | - | TRBJ2-7 | - | TRBV15